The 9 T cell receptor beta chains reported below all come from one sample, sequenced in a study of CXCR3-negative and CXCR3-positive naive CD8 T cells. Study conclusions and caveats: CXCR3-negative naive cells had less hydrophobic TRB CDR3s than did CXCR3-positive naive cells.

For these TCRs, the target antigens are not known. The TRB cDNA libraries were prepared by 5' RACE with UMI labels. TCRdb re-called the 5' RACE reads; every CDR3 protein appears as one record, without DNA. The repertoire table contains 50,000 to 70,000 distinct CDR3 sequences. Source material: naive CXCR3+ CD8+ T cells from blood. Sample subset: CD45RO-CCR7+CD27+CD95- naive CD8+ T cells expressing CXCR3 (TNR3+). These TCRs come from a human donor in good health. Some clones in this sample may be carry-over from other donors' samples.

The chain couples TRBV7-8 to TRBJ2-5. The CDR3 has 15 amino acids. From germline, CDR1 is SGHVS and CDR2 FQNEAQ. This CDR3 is CASSLGPQVPETQYF.

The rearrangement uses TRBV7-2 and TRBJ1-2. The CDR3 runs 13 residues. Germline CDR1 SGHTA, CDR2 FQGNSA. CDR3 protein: CASSLGEDYGYTF.

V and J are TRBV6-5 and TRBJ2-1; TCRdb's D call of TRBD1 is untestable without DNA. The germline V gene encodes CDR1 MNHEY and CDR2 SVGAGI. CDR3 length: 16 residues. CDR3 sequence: CASSYGTGPSYNEQFF.

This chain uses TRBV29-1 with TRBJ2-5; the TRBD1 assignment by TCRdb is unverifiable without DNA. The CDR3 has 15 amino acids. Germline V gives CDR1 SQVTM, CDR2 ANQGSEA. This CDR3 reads CSVEGTPRTEETQYF.

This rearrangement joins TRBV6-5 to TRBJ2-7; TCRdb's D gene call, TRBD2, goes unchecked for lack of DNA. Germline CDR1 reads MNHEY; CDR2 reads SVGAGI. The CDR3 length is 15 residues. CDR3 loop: CASSYSSLRAYEQYF.

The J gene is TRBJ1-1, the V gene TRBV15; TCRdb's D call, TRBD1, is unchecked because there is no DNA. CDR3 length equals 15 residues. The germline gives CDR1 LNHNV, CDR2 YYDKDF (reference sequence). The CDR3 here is CAASRDRGRDTEAFF.

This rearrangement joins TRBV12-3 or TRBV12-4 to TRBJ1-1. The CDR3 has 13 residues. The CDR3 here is CASSLTLNTEAFF.

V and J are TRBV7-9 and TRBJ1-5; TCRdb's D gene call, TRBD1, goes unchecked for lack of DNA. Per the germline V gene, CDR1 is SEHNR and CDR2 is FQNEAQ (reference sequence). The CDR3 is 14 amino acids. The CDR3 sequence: CASSFGTDNQPQHF.

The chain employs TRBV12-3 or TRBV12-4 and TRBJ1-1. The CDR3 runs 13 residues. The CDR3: CASSLLANTEAFF.